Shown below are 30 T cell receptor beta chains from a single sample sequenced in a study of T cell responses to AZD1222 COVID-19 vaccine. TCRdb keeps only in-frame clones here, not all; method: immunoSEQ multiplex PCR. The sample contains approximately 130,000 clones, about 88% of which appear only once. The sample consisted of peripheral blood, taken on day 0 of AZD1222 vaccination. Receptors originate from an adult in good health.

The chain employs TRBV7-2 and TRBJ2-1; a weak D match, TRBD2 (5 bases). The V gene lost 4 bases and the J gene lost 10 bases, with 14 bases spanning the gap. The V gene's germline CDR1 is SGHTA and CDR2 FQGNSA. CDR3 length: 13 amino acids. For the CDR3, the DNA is TGTGCCAGCAGCTCCTCTGTGCGCGGGGAGCAGTTCTTC. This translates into CASSSSVRGEQFF. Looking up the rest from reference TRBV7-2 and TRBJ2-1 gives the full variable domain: GAGVSQSPSNKVTEKGKDVELRCDPISGHTALYWYRQSLGQGLEFLIYFQGNSAPDKSGLPSDRFSAERTGGSVSTLTIQRTQQEDSAVYLCASSSSVRGEQFFGPGTRLTVL.

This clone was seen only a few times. The CDR3 coding sequence is TGTGCCAGCAGCGCTCAGGCCATCTCTGGAAACACCATATATTTT. Protein sequence: CASSAQAISGNTIYF. The gene calls are TRBV9 and TRBJ1-3; D not certain. Trimming pared 3 bases from V and 0 bases from J, leaving 10 bases between. The CDR3 extends over 15 amino acids. Germline loops: CDR1 SGDLS, CDR2 YYNGEE.

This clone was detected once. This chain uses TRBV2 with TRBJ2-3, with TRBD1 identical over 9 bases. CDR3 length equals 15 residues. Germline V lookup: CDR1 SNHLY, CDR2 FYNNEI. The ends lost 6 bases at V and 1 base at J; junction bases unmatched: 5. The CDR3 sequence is CASSGTGRGTDTQYF. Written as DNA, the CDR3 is TGTGCCAGCAGCGGGACAGGGCGAGGCACAGATACGCAGTATTTT.

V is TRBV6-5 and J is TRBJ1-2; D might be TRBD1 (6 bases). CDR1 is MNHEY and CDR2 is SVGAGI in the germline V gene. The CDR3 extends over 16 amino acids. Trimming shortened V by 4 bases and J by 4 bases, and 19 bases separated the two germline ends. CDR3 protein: CASSFGALGASYGYTF. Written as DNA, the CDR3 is TGTGCCAGCAGTTTCGGGGCCTTGGGGGCGAGCTATGGCTACACCTTC.

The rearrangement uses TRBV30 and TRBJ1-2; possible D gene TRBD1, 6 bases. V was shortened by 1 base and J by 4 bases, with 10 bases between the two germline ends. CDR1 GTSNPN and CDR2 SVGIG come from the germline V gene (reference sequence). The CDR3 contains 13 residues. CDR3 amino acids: CAWSAGASYGYTF. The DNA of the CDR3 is TGTGCCTGGAGTGCAGGGGCGAGCTATGGCTACACCTTC.

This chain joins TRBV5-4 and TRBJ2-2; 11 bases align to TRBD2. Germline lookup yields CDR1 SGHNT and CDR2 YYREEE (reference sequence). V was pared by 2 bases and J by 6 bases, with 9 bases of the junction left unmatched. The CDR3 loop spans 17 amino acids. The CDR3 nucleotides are TGTGCCAGCAGCTTCCTTAATAGCGGGAGGGGCTCCGGGGAGCTGTTTTTT. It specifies CASSFLNSGRGSGELFF.

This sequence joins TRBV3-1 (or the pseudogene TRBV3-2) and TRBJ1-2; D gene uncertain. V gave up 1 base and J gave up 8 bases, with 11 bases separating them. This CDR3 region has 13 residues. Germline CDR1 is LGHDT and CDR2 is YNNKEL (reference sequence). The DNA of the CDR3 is TGTGCCAGCAGCCAAGCTAGGTCGGGCGGCTACACCTTC. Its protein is CASSQARSGGYTF.

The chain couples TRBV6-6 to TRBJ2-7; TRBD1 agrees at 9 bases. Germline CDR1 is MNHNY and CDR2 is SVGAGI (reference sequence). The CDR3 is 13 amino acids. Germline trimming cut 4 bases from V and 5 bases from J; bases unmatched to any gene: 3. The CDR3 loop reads CASSSGQGNEQYF. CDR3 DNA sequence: TGTGCCAGCAGTTCCGGACAGGGGAACGAGCAGTACTTC.

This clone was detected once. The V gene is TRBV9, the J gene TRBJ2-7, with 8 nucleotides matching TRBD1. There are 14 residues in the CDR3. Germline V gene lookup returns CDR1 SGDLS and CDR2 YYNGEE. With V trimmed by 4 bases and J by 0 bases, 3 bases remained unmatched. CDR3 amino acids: CASSRQGSSYEQYF. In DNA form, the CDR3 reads TGTGCCAGCAGCAGACAGGGGAGCTCCTACGAGCAGTACTTC.

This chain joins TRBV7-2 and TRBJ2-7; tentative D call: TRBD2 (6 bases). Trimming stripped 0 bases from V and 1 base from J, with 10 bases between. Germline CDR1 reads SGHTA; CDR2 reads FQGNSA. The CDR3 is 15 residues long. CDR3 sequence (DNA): TGTGCCAGCAGCTTAGCGCAGGGACTTTCCTACGAGCAGTACTTC. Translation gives CASSLAQGLSYEQYF.

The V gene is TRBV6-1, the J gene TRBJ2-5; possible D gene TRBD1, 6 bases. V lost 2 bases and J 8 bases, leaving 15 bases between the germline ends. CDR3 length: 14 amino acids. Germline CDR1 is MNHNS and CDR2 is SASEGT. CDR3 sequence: CASSEQDRQNTQYF. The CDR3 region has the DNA TGTGCCAGCAGTGAACAGGACAGACAAAACACCCAGTACTTC.

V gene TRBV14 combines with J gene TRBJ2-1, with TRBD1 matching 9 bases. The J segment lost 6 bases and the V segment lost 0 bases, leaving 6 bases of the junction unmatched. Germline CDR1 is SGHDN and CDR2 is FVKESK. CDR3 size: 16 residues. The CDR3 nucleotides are TGTGCCAGCAGCCAAGATCGAGGGACAGGGTTCAATGAGCAGTTCTTC. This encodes CASSQDRGTGFNEQFF.

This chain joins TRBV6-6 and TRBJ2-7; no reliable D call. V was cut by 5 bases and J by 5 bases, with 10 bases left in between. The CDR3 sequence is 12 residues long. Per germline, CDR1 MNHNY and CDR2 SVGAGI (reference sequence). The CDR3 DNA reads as TGTGCCAGCAGTCCCCTACCCCACGAGCAGTACTTC. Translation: CASSPLPHEQYF.

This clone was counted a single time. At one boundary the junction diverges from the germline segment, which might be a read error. The CDR3: CASSLQRDTEAFF. CDR3 in DNA: TGTGCCAGCAGCCTCCAGAGGGACACAGAAGCTTTCTTT. The V and J genes are TRBV16 and TRBJ1-1, with a possible D match to TRBD1 (6 bases). The CDR3 extends over 13 amino acids. The germline CDR1 and CDR2 sequences are KGHSY and FQNENV.

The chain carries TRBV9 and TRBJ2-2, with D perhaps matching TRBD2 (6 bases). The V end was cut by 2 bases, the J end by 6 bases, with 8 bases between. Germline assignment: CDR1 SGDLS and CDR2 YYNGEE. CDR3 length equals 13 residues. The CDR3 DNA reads TGTGCCAGCAGCGTCCCGGGAGCCGGGGAGCTGTTTTTT. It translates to CASSVPGAGELFF.

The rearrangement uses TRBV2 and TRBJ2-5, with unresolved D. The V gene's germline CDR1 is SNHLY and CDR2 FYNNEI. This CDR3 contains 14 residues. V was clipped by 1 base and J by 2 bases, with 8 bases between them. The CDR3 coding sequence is TGTGCCAGCAGTGAAGAAACCAGACAAGAGACCCAGTACTTC. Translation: CASSEETRQETQYF.

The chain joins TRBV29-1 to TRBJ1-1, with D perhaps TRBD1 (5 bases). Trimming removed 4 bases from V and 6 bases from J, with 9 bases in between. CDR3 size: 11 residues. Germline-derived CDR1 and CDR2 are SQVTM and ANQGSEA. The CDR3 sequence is CSVAGLAEAFF. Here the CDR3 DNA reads TGCAGCGTTGCAGGGCTGGCTGAAGCTTTCTTT.

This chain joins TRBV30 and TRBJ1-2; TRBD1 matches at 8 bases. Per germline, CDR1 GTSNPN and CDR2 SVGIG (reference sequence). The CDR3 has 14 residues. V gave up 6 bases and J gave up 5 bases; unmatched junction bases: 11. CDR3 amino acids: CACRQGPWEYGYTF. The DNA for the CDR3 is TGTGCCTGTCGACAGGGGCCGTGGGAATATGGCTACACCTTC.

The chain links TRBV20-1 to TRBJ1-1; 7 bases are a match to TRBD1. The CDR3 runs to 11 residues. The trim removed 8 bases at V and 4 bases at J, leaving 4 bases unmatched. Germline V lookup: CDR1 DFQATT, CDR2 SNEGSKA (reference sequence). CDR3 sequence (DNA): TGCAGTCCACAGGGGACCACTGAAGCTTTCTTT. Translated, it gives CSPQGTTEAFF.

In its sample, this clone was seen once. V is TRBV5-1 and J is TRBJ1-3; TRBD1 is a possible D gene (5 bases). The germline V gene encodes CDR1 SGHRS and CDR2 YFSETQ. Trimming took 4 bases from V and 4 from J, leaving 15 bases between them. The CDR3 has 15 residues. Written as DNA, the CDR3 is TGCGCCAGCAGCCGGGACTTCCAAGGCGGAAACACCATATATTTT. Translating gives CASSRDFQGGNTIYF.

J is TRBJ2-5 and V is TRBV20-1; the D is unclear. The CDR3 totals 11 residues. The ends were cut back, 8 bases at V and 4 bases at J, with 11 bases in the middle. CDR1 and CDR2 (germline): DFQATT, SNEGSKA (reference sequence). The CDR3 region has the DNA TGCAGTTTTTTCGGACGAGAGACCCAGTACTTC. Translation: CSFFGRETQYF.

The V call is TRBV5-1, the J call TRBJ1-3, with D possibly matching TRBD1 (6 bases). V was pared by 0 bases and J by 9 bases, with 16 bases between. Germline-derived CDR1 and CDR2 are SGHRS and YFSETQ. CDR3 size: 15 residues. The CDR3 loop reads CASSLASGGQFTIYF. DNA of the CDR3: TGCGCCAGCAGCTTGGCCAGTGGGGGGCAATTCACCATATATTTT.

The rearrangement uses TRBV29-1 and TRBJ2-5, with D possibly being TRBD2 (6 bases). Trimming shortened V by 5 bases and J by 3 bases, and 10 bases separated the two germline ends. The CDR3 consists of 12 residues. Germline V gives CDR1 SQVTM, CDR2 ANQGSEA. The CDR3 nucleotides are TGCAGCGTTTATGAGCGGGAAGAGACCCAGTACTTC. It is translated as CSVYEREETQYF. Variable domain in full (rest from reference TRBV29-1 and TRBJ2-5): SAVISQKPSRDICQRGTSLTIQCQVDSQVTMMFWYRQQPGQSLTLIATANQGSEATYESGFVIDKFPISRPNLTFSTLTVSNMSPEDSSIYLCSVYEREETQYFGPGTRLLVL.

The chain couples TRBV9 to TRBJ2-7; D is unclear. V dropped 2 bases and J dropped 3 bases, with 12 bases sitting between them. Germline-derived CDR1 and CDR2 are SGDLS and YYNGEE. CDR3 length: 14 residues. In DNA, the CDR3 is TGTGCCAGCAGCGTGTCAGTGGGCGGCTACGAGCAGTACTTC. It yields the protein CASSVSVGGYEQYF.

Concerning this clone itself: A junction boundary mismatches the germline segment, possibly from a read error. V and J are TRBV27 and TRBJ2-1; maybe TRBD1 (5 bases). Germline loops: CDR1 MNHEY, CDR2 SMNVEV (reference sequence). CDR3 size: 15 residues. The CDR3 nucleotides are TGTGCCAGCATTTTATGGGCAGGGTCTGGCAATGAGCAGTTCTTC. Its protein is CASILWAGSGNEQFF.

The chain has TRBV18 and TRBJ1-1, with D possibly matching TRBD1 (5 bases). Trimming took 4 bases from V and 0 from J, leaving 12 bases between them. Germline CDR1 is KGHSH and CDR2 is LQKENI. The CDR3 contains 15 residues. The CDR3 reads CASSLGGGLNTEAFF. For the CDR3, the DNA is TGTGCCAGCTCACTCGGGGGGGGATTGAACACTGAAGCTTTCTTT.

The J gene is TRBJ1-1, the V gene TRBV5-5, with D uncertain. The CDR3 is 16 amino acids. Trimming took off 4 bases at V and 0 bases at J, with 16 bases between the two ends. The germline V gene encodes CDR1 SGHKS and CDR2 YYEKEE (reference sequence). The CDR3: CASSPLVPDLNTEAFF. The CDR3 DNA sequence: TGTGCCAGCAGCCCCCTAGTCCCAGACCTGAACACTGAAGCTTTCTTT.

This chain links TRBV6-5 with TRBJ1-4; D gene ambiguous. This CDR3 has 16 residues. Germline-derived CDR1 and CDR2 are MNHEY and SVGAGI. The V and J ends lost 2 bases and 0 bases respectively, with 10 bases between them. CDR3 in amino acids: CASSYGLSPTNEKLFF. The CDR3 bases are TGTGCCAGCAGTTACGGGTTGTCCCCAACTAATGAAAAACTGTTTTTT.

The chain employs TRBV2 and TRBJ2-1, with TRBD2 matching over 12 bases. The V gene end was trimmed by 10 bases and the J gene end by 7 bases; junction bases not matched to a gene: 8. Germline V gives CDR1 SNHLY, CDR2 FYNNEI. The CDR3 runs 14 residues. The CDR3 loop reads CATFGLAGLNEQFF. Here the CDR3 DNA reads TGTGCCACCTTCGGACTAGCGGGGTTAAATGAGCAGTTCTTC.

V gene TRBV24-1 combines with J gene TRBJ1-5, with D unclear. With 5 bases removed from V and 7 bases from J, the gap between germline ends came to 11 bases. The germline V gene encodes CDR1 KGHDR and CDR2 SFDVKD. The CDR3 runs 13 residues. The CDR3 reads CATSASAWQPQHF. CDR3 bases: TGTGCCACCAGTGCGAGTGCTTGGCAGCCCCAGCATTTT.